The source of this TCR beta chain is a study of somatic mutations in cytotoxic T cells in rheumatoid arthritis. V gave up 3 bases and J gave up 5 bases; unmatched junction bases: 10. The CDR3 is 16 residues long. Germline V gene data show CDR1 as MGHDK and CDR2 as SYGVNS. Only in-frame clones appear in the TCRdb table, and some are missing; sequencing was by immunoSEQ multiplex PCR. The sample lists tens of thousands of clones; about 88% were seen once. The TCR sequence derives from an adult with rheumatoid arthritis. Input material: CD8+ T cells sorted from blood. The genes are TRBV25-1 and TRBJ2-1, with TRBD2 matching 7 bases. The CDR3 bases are TGTGCCAGCAGTGACCCCGGGAGGCAGGGAGACAATGAGCAGTTCTTC. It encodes CASSDPGRQGDNEQFF. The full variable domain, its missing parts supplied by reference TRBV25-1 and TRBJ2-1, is EADIYQTPRYLVIGTGKKITLECSQTMGHDKMYWYQQDPGMELHLIHYSYGVNSTEKGDLSSESTVSRIRTEHFPLTLESARPSHTSQYLCASSDPGRQGDNEQFFGPGTRLTVL.